The 25 T cell receptor beta chains presented below share a single source sample, sequenced in a study of cytomegalovirus exposure and HLA in healthy donors. Primers: 60 Vbeta forward and 13 Jbeta reverse. The table came from immunoSEQ multiplex PCR; TCRdb's copy has only in-frame clones and leaves some out. This sample has 190,000 or so clones; more than 80% occur once, and the top ten carry around 0.69%. The sample consisted of PBMCs. Receptors originate from a boy younger than 18 in good health and CMV-seronegative.

With regard to this clone: Its ends do not fully match the called genes, so a read error is possible. Within the sample, other DNA sequences also encode this same CDR3. CDR3 sequence: CASSLVSASGSVYEQYF. The CDR3 DNA reads TGCGCCAGCAGCTTGGTGTCGGCTAGCGGGAGTGTCTACGAGCAGTACTTC. The chain recombines TRBV5-4 with TRBJ2-7, with 10 positions matching TRBD2. This CDR3 has 17 amino acids. The germline gives CDR1 SGHNT, CDR2 YYREEE (reference sequence).

The J gene is TRBJ2-3, the V gene TRBV9; D is perhaps TRBD2 (5 bases). This CDR3 contains 15 residues. Trimming pared 0 bases from V and 0 bases from J, leaving 8 bases between. The germline gives CDR1 SGDLS, CDR2 YYNGEE. CDR3 in amino acids: CASSVGAGSTDTQYF. The CDR3 nucleotides are TGTGCCAGCAGCGTAGGGGCGGGCAGCACAGATACGCAGTATTTT. Variable domain in full (rest from reference TRBV9 and TRBJ2-3): DSGVTQTPKHLITATGQRVTLRCSPRSGDLSVYWYQQSLDQGLQFLIQYYNGEERAKGNILERFSAQQFPDLHSELNLSSLELGDSALYFCASSVGAGSTDTQYFGPGTRLTVL.

This clone was recorded only once. V gene TRBV19 combines with J gene TRBJ1-5; 10 positions agree with TRBD1. Looked up from germline, CDR1 is LNHDA and CDR2 is SQIVND (reference sequence). With 5 bases clipped from V and 0 bases from J, the junction kept 13 bases outside the gene matches. CDR3 length equals 19 residues. CDR3 bases: TGTGCCAGTAGTCGCCCCGGACAGGGGGGCAGTCATAGCAATCAGCCCCAGCATTTT. Translated, it gives CASSRPGQGGSHSNQPQHF.

The gene calls are TRBV9 and TRBJ1-1; no clear D gene. Germline CDR1 is SGDLS and CDR2 is YYNGEE. The CDR3 totals 13 residues. V lost 0 bases and J lost 7, with 10 bases in between. CDR3 sequence (DNA): TGTGCCAGCAGCGTAGGGTCAGGCCGTGAAGCTTTCTTT. Protein product: CASSVGSGREAFF.

The gene calls are TRBV19 and TRBJ1-4, with 7 bases that match TRBD1. There are 16 residues in the CDR3. Per germline, CDR1 LNHDA and CDR2 SQIVND (reference sequence). The V and J ends lost 3 bases and 0 bases, in that order; junction bases with no gene match: 4. In DNA, the CDR3 is TGTGCCAGTAGTATCGGGACAGTTGCAACTAATGAAAAACTGTTTTTT. This translates into CASSIGTVATNEKLFF.

The chain is built from TRBV5-1 and TRBJ2-5; 13 bases align to TRBD2. Germline V gene data show CDR1 as SGHRS and CDR2 as YFSETQ. This CDR3 contains 16 residues. V dropped 2 bases and J dropped 5; count of bases not matched to a gene: 6. The DNA for the CDR3 is TGCGCCAGCAGCTTTTACGAACTAGCGGGAGGGGAGACCCAGTACTTC. It is translated as CASSFYELAGGETQYF.

The genes are TRBV5-4 and TRBJ2-1; 11 bases are a match to TRBD2. With 2 bases clipped from V and 12 bases from J, the junction kept 13 bases outside the gene matches. The CDR3 totals 16 residues. CDR1 and CDR2 (germline): SGHNT, YYREEE (reference sequence). DNA for the CDR3: TGTGCCAGCAGCTTTGGGACGACTAGCGGGACGCGGCGGCAGTTCTTC. Residues: CASSFGTTSGTRRQFF.

The gene calls are TRBV5-4 and TRBJ1-2, with 10 bases matching TRBD1. The CDR3 has 14 residues. CDR1 SGHNT and CDR2 YYREEE come from the germline V gene (reference sequence). Trimming at V came to 4 bases and at J to 8 bases, leaving 8 bases not matched to a gene. The chain's CDR3 is CASSRGTGEGGYTF. The CDR3 DNA reads TGTGCCAGCAGCCGGGGGACAGGGGAGGGAGGCTACACCTTC.

V and J are TRBV30 and TRBJ1-6; TRBD1 is a possible D gene (5 bases). Germline V gene data show CDR1 as GTSNPN and CDR2 as SVGIG (reference sequence). The CDR3 runs 14 residues. V shed 4 bases and J shed 4 bases, with 11 bases lying between them. CDR3 sequence (DNA): TGTGCCTGGACCCCGGACAATTATAATTCACCCCTCCACTTT. It encodes CAWTPDNYNSPLHF.

The chain combines TRBV19 with TRBJ2-3, with no clear D. The V end lost 6 bases, the J end lost 0 bases, and 10 bases lay between the germline ends. CDR1 LNHDA and CDR2 SQIVND come from the germline V gene (reference sequence). The CDR3 consists of 14 residues. CDR3: CASRVPGSTDTQYF. DNA for the CDR3: TGTGCCAGTAGGGTTCCGGGTAGCACAGATACGCAGTATTTT.

The genes are TRBV30 and TRBJ1-2; D is perhaps TRBD1 (6 bases). The CDR3 is 15 amino acids. Germline-derived CDR1 and CDR2 are GTSNPN and SVGIG (reference sequence). Between the trimmed V and J ends, which lost 3 bases and 7 bases, there was a span of 21 bases. CDR3 in DNA: TGTGCCTGGAGACCCCAGGGGCACCGGACGATTGGCTACACCTTC. Its translation is CAWRPQGHRTIGYTF.

The genes are TRBV4-3 and TRBJ2-1, with TRBD1 as a possible D gene (5 bases). Germline CDR1 LGHNA, CDR2 YSLEER. This CDR3 contains 15 residues. V was cut by 4 bases and J by 7 bases, with 17 bases left in between. CDR3 coding DNA: TGCGCCAGCAGCCCCCGGACAAAGCGTGGGAATGAGCAGTTCTTC. Protein sequence: CASSPRTKRGNEQFF.

This chain joins TRBV6-1 and TRBJ1-6; no firm D call. V was pared by 2 bases and J by 10 bases, with 12 bases between. CDR1 MNHNS and CDR2 SASEGT come from the germline V gene. This CDR3 spans 14 amino acids. CDR3 nucleotides: TGTGCCAGCAGTGAACGGGATTCCTACTCACCCCTCCACTTT. Translating it yields CASSERDSYSPLHF.

The genes are TRBV30 and TRBJ1-2; TRBD1 might be the D (6 bases). This CDR3 contains 13 residues. Trimming took 2 bases from V and 12 from J, leaving 19 bases between them. CDR1 GTSNPN and CDR2 SVGIG come from the germline V gene (reference sequence). This chain's CDR3 is CAWSPYTRTANTF. The CDR3, as DNA: TGTGCCTGGAGTCCTTACACTCGGACAGCTAACACCTTC.

This clone was observed a handful of times. The V gene is TRBV14, the J gene TRBJ2-5; D perhaps matches TRBD2 (5 bases). CDR1 and CDR2 (germline): SGHDN, FVKESK. V was pared by 0 bases and J by 1 base, with 9 bases between. CDR3 length equals 15 residues. The CDR3 here is CASSQDQRAQETQYF. CDR3 DNA sequence: TGTGCCAGCAGCCAAGATCAGAGGGCCCAAGAGACCCAGTACTTC.

This clone was seen a single time. V and J are TRBV29-1 and TRBJ2-2, with 8 bases that match TRBD1. The length of the CDR3 is 14 residues. The V gene's germline CDR1 is SQVTM and CDR2 ANQGSEA. V lost 6 bases, J lost 4 bases, and 7 bases stayed unmatched. The CDR3 region is CSVKQGVSTGELFF. The CDR3 region has the DNA TGCAGCGTAAAACAGGGGGTGAGCACCGGGGAGCTGTTTTTT.

The chain uses TRBV5-1 and TRBJ1-1; 8 bases are shared with TRBD1. V lost 4 bases, J lost 8 bases, and 10 bases stayed unmatched. This CDR3 has 14 amino acids. Germline V gives CDR1 SGHRS, CDR2 YFSETQ. The CDR3 nucleotides read TGCGCCAGCAGCACCACAGGGGGTATCGCAGAAGCTTTCTTT. The encoded protein is CASSTTGGIAEAFF.

The chain has TRBV11-3 and TRBJ1-4; D unclear. The CDR3 contains 12 residues. The V gene's germline CDR1 is SGHNT and CDR2 YENEEA. V was shortened by 5 bases and J by 10 bases, with 11 bases between the two germline ends. CDR3 sequence: CASSGTVRKLFF. The CDR3 DNA follows: TGTGCCAGCAGCGGTACAGTTCGAAAACTGTTTTTT.

V is TRBV30 and J is TRBJ1-1; perhaps TRBD1 as D (6 bases). V was clipped by 4 bases and J by 0 bases, with 12 bases between them. This CDR3 contains 14 residues. CDR1 and CDR2 (germline): GTSNPN, SVGIG (reference sequence). This CDR3 reads CAWIHAGVNTEAFF. The CDR3 coding sequence is TGTGCCTGGATCCACGCAGGGGTGAACACTGAAGCTTTCTTT. Supplemented by reference TRBV30 and TRBJ1-1, the full variable domain reads SQTIHQWPATLVQPVGSPLSLECTVEGTSNPNLYWYRQAAGRGLQLLFYSVGIGQISSEVPQNLSASRPQDRQFILSSKKLLLSDSGFYLCAWIHAGVNTEAFFGQGTRLTVV.

The rearrangement joins TRBV6-5 to TRBJ2-1, with TRBD1 identical over 9 bases. J lost 8 bases, V lost 11 bases, and 7 bases had no gene match. Germline V gene data show CDR1 as MNHEY and CDR2 as SVGAGI. The CDR3 contains 12 residues. The CDR3 reads CAAGQGSHEQFF. In DNA form, the CDR3 reads TGTGCCGCGGGACAGGGCTCTCATGAGCAGTTCTTC.

The chain combines TRBV5-8 with TRBJ2-5, with 11 nucleotides matching TRBD2. J lost 5 bases, V lost 3 bases, and 6 bases had no gene match. Germline CDR1 and CDR2: SGHTS and YDEGEE. This CDR3 region has 15 residues. The CDR3, as DNA: TGTGCCAGCAGCTGGGGACTAGCGGAGCTGGAGACCCAGTACTTC. It specifies CASSWGLAELETQYF.

The chain recombines TRBV19 with TRBJ2-2; D remains unclear. CDR1 is LNHDA and CDR2 is SQIVND in the germline V gene (reference sequence). The CDR3 covers 13 residues. V gave up 7 bases and J gave up 5 bases, with 11 bases separating them. For the CDR3, the DNA is TGTGCCAGTACCCCCACAGCAACCGGGGAGCTGTTTTTT. It translates to CASTPTATGELFF.

This chain links TRBV5-1 with TRBJ1-1, with D possibly TRBD1 on 5 matching bases. The CDR3 is 14 residues long. V lost 1 base to trimming and J lost 2 bases, with 9 bases between them. Per the germline V gene, CDR1 is SGHRS and CDR2 is YFSETQ. The CDR3 is CASSLTGSNTEAFF. CDR3 in DNA: TGCGCCAGCAGCTTGACAGGCTCTAACACTGAAGCTTTCTTT.

This clone was observed once. J is TRBJ1-1 and V is TRBV4-3; D ambiguous. Between the trimmed V and J ends, which lost 0 bases and 1 base, there was a span of 9 bases. The CDR3 length is 15 residues. From germline, CDR1 is LGHNA and CDR2 YSLEER. For the CDR3, the DNA is TGCGCCAGCAGCCAAGATCGGGTTGCGAACACTGAAGCTTTCTTT. Protein: CASSQDRVANTEAFF.

The rearrangement links TRBV6-5 to TRBJ1-2, with TRBD1 matching over 7 bases. Per the germline V gene, CDR1 is MNHEY and CDR2 is SVGAGI. Trimming cost V 6 bases and J 8 bases; bases outside gene matches: 9. This CDR3 is 13 amino acids long. CDR3 amino acids: CASSPTGHDGYTF. The DNA of the CDR3 is TGTGCCAGCAGCCCGACAGGGCACGACGGCTACACCTTC.